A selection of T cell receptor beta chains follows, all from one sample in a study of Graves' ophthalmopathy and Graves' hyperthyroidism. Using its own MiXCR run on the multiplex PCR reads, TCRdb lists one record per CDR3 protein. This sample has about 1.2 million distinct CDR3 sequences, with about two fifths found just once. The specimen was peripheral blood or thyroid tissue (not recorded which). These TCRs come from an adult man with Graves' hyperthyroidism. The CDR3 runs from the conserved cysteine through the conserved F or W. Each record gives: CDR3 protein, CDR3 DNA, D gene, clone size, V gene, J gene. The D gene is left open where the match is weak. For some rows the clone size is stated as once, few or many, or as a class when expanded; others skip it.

CDR3 protein: CASSLTVGEEKLFF; CDR3 DNA: TGCGCCAGCAGTCTGACAGTAGGGGAAGAAAAACTGTTTTTT; D gene: .; clone size: .; V gene: TRBV5-1; J gene: TRBJ1-4
CDR3 protein: CADMAGSANVLTF; CDR3 DNA: TGTGCCGACATGGCCGGGAGTGCCAACGTCCTGACTTTC; D gene: .; clone size: .; V gene: TRBV7-7; J gene: TRBJ2-6
CDR3 protein: CATGTSGRANTGELFF; CDR3 DNA: TGTGCCACCGGGACTAGCGGGAGGGCCAACACCGGGGAGCTGTTTTTT; D gene: TRBD2; clone size: many; V gene: TRBV24-1; J gene: TRBJ2-2
CDR3 protein: CASSFNSLRSGNTIYF; CDR3 DNA: TGTGCCAGCAGCTTTAACAGCTTACGATCTGGAAACACCATATATTTT; D gene: .; clone size: many; V gene: TRBV5-5; J gene: TRBJ1-3
CDR3 protein: CASSEAPGLASYEQYF; CDR3 DNA: TGTGCCAGCAGTGAAGCGCCGGGACTAGCTTCCTACGAGCAGTACTTC; D gene: TRBD2; clone size: .; V gene: TRBV6-5; J gene: TRBJ2-7
CDR3 protein: CATSDQGPEETQYF; CDR3 DNA: TGTGCCACCAGTGATCAAGGGCCAGAAGAGACCCAGTACTTC; D gene: .; clone size: .; V gene: TRBV24-1; J gene: TRBJ2-5
CDR3 protein: CTSSLSGTDNSPLHF; CDR3 DNA: TGCACCAGCAGCTTGTCCGGGACAGATAATTCACCCCTCCACTTT; D gene: TRBD1; clone size: many; V gene: TRBV5-1; J gene: TRBJ1-6
CDR3 protein: CASSLRAGRVTGELFF; CDR3 DNA: TGTGCCAGCAGCTTACGGGCAGGGCGCGTCACCGGGGAGCTGTTTTTT; D gene: .; clone size: few; V gene: TRBV7-8; J gene: TRBJ2-2
CDR3 protein: CAIPGTGTVVREQYF; CDR3 DNA: TGTGCCATACCGGGGACCGGGACAGTTGTTCGTGAGCAGTACTTC; D gene: TRBD1; clone size: .; V gene: TRBV6-5; J gene: TRBJ2-7
CDR3 protein: CSVEDGLTNTEAFF; CDR3 DNA: TGCAGCGTTGAAGATGGATTAACGAACACTGAAGCTTTCTTT; D gene: .; clone size: many; V gene: TRBV29-1; J gene: TRBJ1-1
CDR3 protein: CASSDPTGTARPSPQHF; CDR3 DNA: TGTGCCAGCAGTGACCCGACAGGGACAGCTAGGCCCAGCCCCCAGCATTTT; D gene: TRBD1; clone size: few; V gene: TRBV12-3/TRBV12-4; J gene: TRBJ1-5
CDR3 protein: CAWKQGRTNYGYTF; CDR3 DNA: TGTGCCTGGAAACAGGGCCGAACTAACTATGGCTACACCTTC; D gene: .; clone size: few; V gene: TRBV30; J gene: TRBJ1-2
CDR3 protein: CASKDGWGNQPQHF; CDR3 DNA: TGTGCCAGCAAGGACGGGTGGGGTAATCAGCCCCAGCATTTT; D gene: .; clone size: many; V gene: TRBV7-8; J gene: TRBJ1-5
CDR3 protein: CSARLAGTGELFF; CDR3 DNA: TGCAGTGCTCGACTAGCGGGAACCGGGGAGCTGTTTTTT; D gene: TRBD2; clone size: few; V gene: TRBV20-1; J gene: TRBJ2-2
CDR3 protein: CATSLGGAETDTQYF; CDR3 DNA: TGTGCCACCAGCCTTGGAGGAGCAGAGACAGATACGCAGTATTTT; D gene: .; clone size: .; V gene: TRBV15; J gene: TRBJ2-3
CDR3 protein: CASSQSPGTRSVNYGYTF; CDR3 DNA: TGTGCCAGCAGCCAAAGCCCCGGGACACGTTCTGTTAACTATGGCTACACCTTC; D gene: .; clone size: few; V gene: TRBV4-2; J gene: TRBJ1-2
CDR3 protein: CSVGGGFEGGYGYTF; CDR3 DNA: TGCAGCGTTGGAGGAGGTTTTGAGGGAGGCTATGGCTACACCTTC; D gene: .; clone size: .; V gene: TRBV29-1; J gene: TRBJ1-2
CDR3 protein: CASRLGGGEAFF; CDR3 DNA: TGTGCCAGCAGGTTAGGAGGCGGGGAAGCTTTCTTT; D gene: .; clone size: .; V gene: TRBV27; J gene: TRBJ1-1
CDR3 protein: CASSLSLPGVNTEAFF; CDR3 DNA: TGTGCCAGCAGCTTAAGTCTTCCAGGGGTAAACACTGAAGCTTTCTTT; D gene: .; clone size: many; V gene: TRBV7-6; J gene: TRBJ1-1
CDR3 protein: CASNTGEGGYTF; CDR3 DNA: TGTGCCAGCAACACAGGAGAGGGAGGCTACACCTTC; D gene: .; clone size: .; V gene: TRBV6-6; J gene: TRBJ1-2
CDR3 protein: CATSSARSGAGGQPQHF; CDR3 DNA: TGTGCCACCAGCAGTGCGCGGTCTGGGGCGGGGGGTCAGCCCCAGCATTTT; D gene: .; clone size: .; V gene: TRBV15; J gene: TRBJ1-5
CDR3 protein: CASRTGEYQPQHF; CDR3 DNA: TGCGCCAGCAGAACCGGGGAGTACCAGCCCCAGCATTTT; D gene: .; clone size: many; V gene: TRBV10-2; J gene: TRBJ1-5
CDR3 protein: CASSYEVPVLGELFF; CDR3 DNA: TGTGCCAGCAGTTACGAGGTCCCGGTGCTCGGGGAGCTGTTTTTT; D gene: .; clone size: many; V gene: TRBV6-6; J gene: TRBJ2-2
CDR3 protein: CASSLRVGLAVETQYF; CDR3 DNA: TGTGCCAGCAGCTTAAGGGTCGGACTAGCCGTAGAGACCCAGTACTTC; D gene: TRBD2; clone size: many; V gene: TRBV7-9; J gene: TRBJ2-5
CDR3 protein: CASSDASRRDSGNEQYF; CDR3 DNA: TGTGCCAGCAGCGACGCATCTCGACGGGACTCTGGAAACGAGCAGTACTTC; D gene: .; clone size: .; V gene: TRBV7-9; J gene: TRBJ2-7
CDR3 protein: CSAPGLDFSYEQYF; CDR3 DNA: TGCAGTGCTCCTGGACTAGATTTCTCCTACGAGCAGTACTTC; D gene: TRBD2; clone size: few; V gene: TRBV20-1; J gene: TRBJ2-7
CDR3 protein: CASSEYGAGVETQYF; CDR3 DNA: TGTGCCAGCAGTGAATACGGTGCGGGAGTCGAGACCCAGTACTTC; D gene: TRBD2; clone size: .; V gene: TRBV25-1; J gene: TRBJ2-5
CDR3 protein: CASSPRMGFAEAFF; CDR3 DNA: TGTGCCAGCAGCCCCAGGATGGGTTTTGCTGAAGCTTTCTTT; D gene: .; clone size: .; V gene: TRBV12-3/TRBV12-4; J gene: TRBJ1-1
CDR3 protein: CASSQDPQDNEKLFF; CDR3 DNA: TGCGCCAGCAGCCAAGATCCCCAGGATAATGAAAAACTGTTTTTT; D gene: .; clone size: .; V gene: TRBV4-3; J gene: TRBJ1-4
CDR3 protein: CASRQYTGELFF; CDR3 DNA: TGTGCCAGCAGACAATACACCGGGGAGCTGTTTTTT; D gene: .; clone size: many; V gene: TRBV2; J gene: TRBJ2-2
CDR3 protein: CACSAEAGGYQPQHF; CDR3 DNA: TGTGCCTGCAGTGCCGAGGCAGGGGGGTATCAGCCCCAGCATTTT; D gene: TRBD1; clone size: .; V gene: TRBV25-1; J gene: TRBJ1-5
CDR3 protein: CSVRDSNPPQHF; CDR3 DNA: TGCAGTGTTAGAGATAGCAATCCGCCCCAGCATTTT; D gene: .; clone size: .; V gene: TRBV20-1; J gene: TRBJ1-5
CDR3 protein: CASSQTGTGEVLAFF; CDR3 DNA: TGTGCCAGCAGTCAGACCGGGACAGGGGAGGTTTTGGCTTTCTTT; D gene: TRBD1; clone size: few; V gene: TRBV5-8; J gene: TRBJ1-1
CDR3 protein: CASSFGQLGTYEQYF; CDR3 DNA: TGTGCCAGCAGCTTTGGACAGTTAGGGACCTACGAGCAGTACTTC; D gene: .; clone size: many; V gene: TRBV7-2; J gene: TRBJ2-7
CDR3 protein: CASSYLQGVGSNQPQHF; CDR3 DNA: TGTGCCAGTAGTTATCTACAGGGGGTAGGTAGCAATCAGCCCCAGCATTTT; D gene: TRBD1; clone size: many; V gene: TRBV19; J gene: TRBJ1-5
CDR3 protein: CASSTPGQETQYF; CDR3 DNA: TGTGCCAGCAGCACGCCAGGACAAGAGACCCAGTACTTC; D gene: .; clone size: .; V gene: TRBV11-2; J gene: TRBJ2-5
CDR3 protein: CASSWARNNEKLFF; CDR3 DNA: TGTGCCAGTAGTTGGGCGCGGAATAATGAAAAACTGTTTTTT; D gene: .; clone size: .; V gene: TRBV19; J gene: TRBJ1-4
CDR3 protein: CASKKGGDQPQHF; CDR3 DNA: TGTGCCAGCAAAAAGGGAGGGGATCAGCCCCAGCATTTT; D gene: .; clone size: .; V gene: TRBV6-1; J gene: TRBJ1-5
CDR3 protein: CASKGRTATGELFF; CDR3 DNA: TGTGCCAGCAAGGGGAGAACAGCCACCGGGGAGCTGTTTTTT; D gene: .; clone size: .; V gene: TRBV13; J gene: TRBJ2-2
CDR3 protein: CASSYRARGIQETQYF; CDR3 DNA: TGTGCCAGCAGTTACAGGGCAAGGGGCATTCAAGAGACCCAGTACTTC; D gene: .; clone size: .; V gene: TRBV10-3; J gene: TRBJ2-5
CDR3 protein: CASSIDRRAGPYEQYF; CDR3 DNA: TGTGCCAGTAGTATAGATCGGCGAGCGGGACCCTACGAGCAGTACTTC; D gene: TRBD2; clone size: .; V gene: TRBV19; J gene: TRBJ2-7
CDR3 protein: CASGPLRGAGQYF; CDR3 DNA: TGTGCCAGCGGTCCCTTGAGGGGCGCGGGGCAGTACTTC; D gene: .; clone size: few; V gene: TRBV6-6; J gene: TRBJ2-7
CDR3 protein: CASKIPTGTGELFF; CDR3 DNA: TGTGCCAGCAAAATCCCGACAGGCACCGGGGAGCTGTTTTTT; D gene: .; clone size: many; V gene: TRBV11-2; J gene: TRBJ2-2